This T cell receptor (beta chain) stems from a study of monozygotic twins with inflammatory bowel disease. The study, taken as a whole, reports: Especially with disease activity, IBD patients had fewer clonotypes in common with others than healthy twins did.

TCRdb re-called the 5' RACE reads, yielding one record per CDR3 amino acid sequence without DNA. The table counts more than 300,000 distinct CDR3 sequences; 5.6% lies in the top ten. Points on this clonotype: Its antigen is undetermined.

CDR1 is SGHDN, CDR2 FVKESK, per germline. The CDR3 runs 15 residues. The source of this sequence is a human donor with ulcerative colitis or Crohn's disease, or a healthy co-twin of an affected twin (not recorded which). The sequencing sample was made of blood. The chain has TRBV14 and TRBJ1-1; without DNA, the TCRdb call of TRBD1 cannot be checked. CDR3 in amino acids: CASSYRDRDPEEAFF. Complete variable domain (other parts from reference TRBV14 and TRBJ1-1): EAGVTQFPSHSVIEKGQTVTLRCDPISGHDNLYWYRRVMGKEIKFLLHFVKESKQDESGMPNNRFLAERTGGTYSTLKVQPAELEDSGVYFCASSYRDRDPEEAFFGQGTRLTVV.